This T cell receptor beta chain was sequenced during a study of cytomegalovirus exposure and HLA in healthy donors. Study-wide background: Genetic ancestry analysis placed about 76% of the 398 donors that were genotyped in the Caucasian-associated cluster.

The PCR was carried out with 60 Vbeta primers and 13 Jbeta primers. This table comes from immunoSEQ multiplex PCR, and its TCRdb copy is limited to in-frame clones, with some not included. The table lists about 190,000 clones, 75% to 90% of them singletons. Study results and limitations: With high specificity and sensitivity, the classifier reportedly diagnosed cytomegalovirus status.

Healthy individuals who donated bone marrow served as the donors. Trimming pared 8 bases from V and 6 bases from J, leaving 11 bases between. This CDR3 spans 13 amino acids. Germline CDR1 SEHNR, CDR2 FQNEAQ (reference sequence). Remarks on this clone: Antigen: not known.

The TCR was taken from a man aged 35 to 55 in good health and CMV-seropositive. The chain employs TRBV7-9 and TRBJ1-6, with D possibly being TRBD1 (5 bases). The specimen was PBMCs. The CDR3 region has the DNA TGTGCCAGCTCTGAGACAGCTAATTCACCCCTCCACTTT. This gives the protein CASSETANSPLHF.